These 20 T cell receptor beta chains share one sample of origin, sequenced in a study of beta chain features in type 1 diabetes. These receptors' targets are unknown. Study-wide findings and caveats: Within each of all four CD4+ subsets, Type 1 diabetes patients had TCRB CDR3s that were moderately but significantly shorter.

The isolated RNA, all of it, was reverse transcribed, so expressed TCRB transcripts were what got sequenced. TCRdb keeps only in-frame clones here, not all; method: immunoSEQ multiplex PCR. The sample has some 240,000 clones, more than 15% seen once; the top ten hold about 0.08%. Sequencing input: naive CD4+ T cells from blood. These receptors were collected from a man aged 25-45 years with type 1 diabetes.

This clone was counted only a few times. The chain has TRBV4-3 and TRBJ1-2, with 7 bases that match TRBD1. This CDR3 has 16 amino acids. The junction had 12 bases not matched to a gene; V was cut back by 1 base and J by 7 bases. Germline V gene data show CDR1 as LGHNA and CDR2 as YSLEER. The CDR3 DNA sequence: TGCGCCAGCAGCCAAGTGCCGACGGACAGGAACGTTGGCTACACCTTC. It codes for CASSQVPTDRNVGYTF.

This clone has a handful of counts. The rearrangement links TRBV30 to TRBJ1-2; D is unresolved. This CDR3 is built from 12 residues. CDR1 and CDR2 from the germline V gene are GTSNPN and SVGIG (reference sequence). V lost 5 bases to trimming and J lost 4 bases, with 11 bases between them. This chain's CDR3 is CAWYRSPYGYTF. The CDR3 nucleotides read TGTGCCTGGTACCGGAGCCCCTATGGCTACACCTTC.

This clone has a handful of counts. The chain combines TRBV2 with TRBJ2-7; D is unclear. CDR3 length: 11 residues. CDR1 and CDR2 (germline): SNHLY, FYNNEI. V gave up 6 bases and J gave up 3 bases, with 6 bases separating them. The CDR3, as DNA: TGTGCCAGCAGCCCTTTCTACGAGCAGTACTTC. Translating it yields CASSPFYEQYF.

This chain connects TRBV28 to TRBJ2-1; D may be TRBD1 (5 bases). V was clipped by 3 bases and J by 7 bases, with 7 bases between them. The CDR3 has 12 residues. From germline, CDR1 is MDHEN and CDR2 SYDVKM. The chain's CDR3 is CASSFRANEQFF. The CDR3 bases are TGTGCCAGCAGTTTCAGGGCTAATGAGCAGTTCTTC.

This chain links TRBV29-1 with TRBJ2-2, with D unresolved. The CDR3 is made up of 14 amino acids. Trimming cost V 5 bases and J 3 bases, with 13 bases left between them. Per the germline V gene, CDR1 is SQVTM and CDR2 is ANQGSEA. The CDR3 nucleotides read TGCAGCGTTACTCTTCTGGAACACACCGGGGAGCTGTTTTTT. Translating it yields CSVTLLEHTGELFF.

This clone was seen a few times. J is TRBJ2-5 and V is TRBV4-1, with TRBD1 identical over 7 bases. J gave up 2 bases and V 4 bases, and 4 bases lay outside the gene matches. This CDR3 has 14 amino acids. CDR1 is MGHRA, CDR2 YSYEKL, per germline. The CDR3 DNA is TGCGCCAGCAGCCTCGGACAGGAGCAAGAGACCCAGTACTTC. This sequence encodes CASSLGQEQETQYF.

This clone has a handful of counts. The chain links TRBV5-4 to TRBJ2-7; TRBD1 matches 7 bases. V lost 2 bases to trimming and J lost 5 bases; unmatched junction nucleotides: 4. Looked up from germline, CDR1 is SGHNT and CDR2 is YYREEE (reference sequence). This CDR3 is 13 amino acids long. The CDR3, as DNA: TGTGCCAGCAGCTTCCTTACAGGGGACGAGCAGTACTTC. As protein: CASSFLTGDEQYF.

This clone was counted between two and nine times. The rearrangement links TRBV18 to TRBJ2-2, with D perhaps TRBD2 (5 bases). The germline CDR1 and CDR2 sequences are KGHSH and LQKENI. The CDR3 spans 14 residues. V lost 2 bases to trimming and J lost 5 bases, with 9 bases between them. CDR3: CASSPGLGTGELFF. DNA of the CDR3: TGTGCCAGCTCACCAGGACTCGGGACCGGGGAGCTGTTTTTT.

The rearrangement joins TRBV30 to TRBJ1-1; tentatively, D is TRBD1 (6 bases). In germline, CDR1 is GTSNPN, CDR2 SVGIG (reference sequence). The CDR3 loop spans 14 amino acids. Trimming left V 4 bases short and J 8 bases short, with 20 bases between. The CDR3 protein is CAWIKVGGCIEAFF. The CDR3 nucleotides are TGTGCCTGGATCAAGGTCGGGGGCTGCATAGAAGCTTTCTTT.

This sequence joins TRBV30 and TRBJ1-1; 10 positions match TRBD1. Germline CDR1 is GTSNPN and CDR2 is SVGIG (reference sequence). The CDR3 has 14 residues. After removal of 4 bases from V and 4 bases from J, the junction contained 6 bases not matched to a gene. For the CDR3, the DNA is TGTGCCTGGAATTCTGGGACAGGGGCCACTGAAGCTTTCTTT. The encoded protein is CAWNSGTGATEAFF.

V usage is TRBV23-1 and J usage is TRBJ2-3, with D unclear. TRBV23-1 falls under the ORF class, with uncertain function. V shed 3 bases and J shed 2 bases, with 9 bases lying between them. This CDR3 is built from 14 residues. CDR3 sequence reads: CASSQPDLTDTQYF. The CDR3 region has the DNA TGCGCCAGCAGTCAGCCCGACCTCACAGATACGCAGTATTTT.

The J gene is TRBJ1-2, the V gene TRBV29-1; 8 bases agree with TRBD1. The CDR3 loop spans 15 amino acids. The V gene's germline CDR1 is SQVTM and CDR2 ANQGSEA. With 2 bases clipped from V and 4 bases from J, the junction kept 9 bases outside the gene matches. CDR3 in DNA: TGCAGCGTTGAACCGACTATCGACAGGGGCTATGGCTACACCTTC. Amino acids: CSVEPTIDRGYGYTF.

This clone was seen more than once but under ten times. The chain uses TRBV15 and TRBJ1-4; the D is unclear. Germline CDR1 and CDR2: LNHNV and YYDKDF (reference sequence). The CDR3 consists of 16 residues. Trimming cost V 3 bases and J 7 bases, with 18 bases left between them. CDR3 loop: CATSSRWVSDGEKLFF. CDR3 coding DNA: TGTGCCACCAGCAGTCGTTGGGTCTCGGACGGTGAAAAACTGTTTTTT.

This clone was observed a handful of times. The chain combines TRBV30 with TRBJ1-2; D ambiguous. CDR1 and CDR2 (germline): GTSNPN, SVGIG (reference sequence). The CDR3 totals 14 residues. V lost 3 bases to trimming and J lost 6 bases, with 17 bases between them. In DNA form, the CDR3 reads TGTGCCTGGAGCTTGTACCGAGGTTTTGATGGCTACACCTTC. This codes for CAWSLYRGFDGYTF.

CDR3 sequence (DNA): TGCGCCAGCAGCCTCGGACTAGCTACCAATGAGCAGTTCTTC. It translates to CASSLGLATNEQFF. This chain joins TRBV5-1 and TRBJ2-1, with 8 nucleotides matching TRBD2. V dropped 4 bases and J dropped 6; count of bases not matched to a gene: 6. Germline-derived CDR1 and CDR2 are SGHRS and YFSETQ. The length of the CDR3 is 14 residues.

This sequence joins TRBV10-3 and TRBJ2-5; possibly TRBD1 for D (5 bases). Between the trimmed V and J ends, which lost 0 bases and 5 bases, there was a span of 10 bases. This CDR3 spans 14 amino acids. Germline values: CDR1 ENHRY, CDR2 SYGVKD. CDR3 nucleotide sequence: TGTGCCATCAGTGAGTCTGGGGCACTGGAGACCCAGTACTTC. It yields the protein CAISESGALETQYF.

The V call is TRBV29-1, the J call TRBJ2-5; 9 bases line up with TRBD1. The J call may be incorrect, as the DNA end agrees better with TRBJ2-7. This CDR3 is 14 amino acids long. From germline, CDR1 is SQVTM and CDR2 ANQGSEA. The CDR3 sequence is CSVDGTGTSYEQYF. The CDR3 DNA reads TGCAGCGTTGATGGGACAGGGACGTCCTACGAGCAGTACTTC.

This chain connects TRBV9 to TRBJ1-1; perhaps TRBD1 as D (5 bases). The ends were cut back, 1 base at V and 6 bases at J, with 16 bases in the middle. Looked up from germline, CDR1 is SGDLS and CDR2 is YYNGEE. CDR3 length: 15 residues. CDR3 in DNA: TGTGCCAGCAGCGTATATCCCGAGGGAGGGGCTGAAGCTTTCTTT. Translation gives CASSVYPEGGAEAFF.

This chain uses TRBV19 with TRBJ2-1; 11 nucleotides agree with TRBD1. Germline V gene lookup returns CDR1 LNHDA and CDR2 SQIVND (reference sequence). The length of the CDR3 is 16 residues. With 5 bases clipped from V and 6 bases from J, the junction kept 9 bases outside the gene matches. The CDR3 DNA follows: TGTGCCAGTAGTCTCCGGGGACAGGGGGGAAGCAATGAGCAGTTCTTC. This sequence encodes CASSLRGQGGSNEQFF.

Only a few counts were recorded for this clone. This chain connects TRBV5-1 to TRBJ2-1; TRBD2 aligns across 13 bases. With V trimmed by 4 bases and J by 8 bases, 6 bases remained unmatched. CDR1 is SGHRS, CDR2 YFSETQ, per germline. The CDR3 runs 15 residues. CDR3 protein: CASSAGTSGIDEQFF. CDR3 in DNA: TGCGCCAGCAGCGCCGGGACTAGCGGGATCGATGAGCAGTTCTTC.